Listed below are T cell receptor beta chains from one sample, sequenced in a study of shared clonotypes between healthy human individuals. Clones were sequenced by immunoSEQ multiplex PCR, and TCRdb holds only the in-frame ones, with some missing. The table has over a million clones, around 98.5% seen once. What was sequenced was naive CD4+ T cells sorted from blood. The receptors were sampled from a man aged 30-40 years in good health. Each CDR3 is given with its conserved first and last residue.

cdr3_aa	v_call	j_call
CASGEETNTGELFF	TRBV6-1	TRBJ2-2
CASSPRASPSTDTQYF	TRBV18	TRBJ2-3
CASSKQGLGYQPQHF	TRBV19	TRBJ1-5
CASSTRRGNYGYTF	TRBV7-2	TRBJ1-2
CASSGGAPDEKLFF	TRBV5-5	TRBJ1-4
CASSPTSGPYEQYF	TRBV7-6	TRBJ2-7
CAISEGGQPQHF	TRBV10-3	TRBJ1-5
CASSEQLLSGNTIYF	TRBV6-1	TRBJ1-3
CASSFAGELFF	TRBV2	TRBJ2-2
CASSTRGASNTGELFF	TRBV11-3	TRBJ2-2
CASSTGQGGTDTQYF	TRBV5-1	TRBJ2-3
CASNPRGEISGANVLTF	TRBV7-9	TRBJ2-6
CASSLPGQPNYGYTF	TRBV7-9	TRBJ1-2
CASRLKVADEQFF	TRBV7-9	TRBJ2-1
CASSPGIRQQFF	TRBV5-5	TRBJ2-1
CASSLSPDRGRDEQYF	TRBV7-9	TRBJ2-7
CASRLADYGYTF	TRBV2	TRBJ1-2
CASRRGPEQYF	TRBV27	TRBJ2-7
CASSPLAGASGANVLTF	TRBV18	TRBJ2-6
CASSPPLPGRIDGYTF	TRBV7-9	TRBJ1-2
CASSPGQGRGQPQHF	TRBV2	TRBJ1-5
CASSLSQQGSDQYF	TRBV28	TRBJ2-5
CASSLELGLAGGINEQFF	TRBV5-4	TRBJ2-1
CASQRDTGELFF	TRBV18	TRBJ2-2
CASSPGQVLGAEQYF	TRBV5-4	TRBJ2-7
CASSHPQGEQYF	TRBV5-1	TRBJ2-7
CASGTGVTDTQYF	TRBV19	TRBJ2-3
CASSQQHSSYEQYF	TRBV18	TRBJ2-7
CASSVDLFDYGYTF	TRBV9	TRBJ1-2
CASSQAQPREASGYEQYF	TRBV18	TRBJ2-7
CSVEDLSGGGTDTQYF	TRBV29-1	TRBJ2-3
CASSHRDRASPLHF	TRBV7-2	TRBJ1-6
CASTDREGPRDEQYF	TRBV6-1	TRBJ2-7
CASSHQGSYEQYF	TRBV5-1	TRBJ2-7
CASRPVGLAALNEQFF	TRBV5-4	TRBJ2-1
CASSPGAGSYNEQFF	TRBV5-1	TRBJ2-1
CASSQDRGPGANTEAFF	TRBV14	TRBJ1-1
CASSLGRLRKLFF	TRBV27	TRBJ1-4
CASSTDRNNEQFF	TRBV18	TRBJ2-1